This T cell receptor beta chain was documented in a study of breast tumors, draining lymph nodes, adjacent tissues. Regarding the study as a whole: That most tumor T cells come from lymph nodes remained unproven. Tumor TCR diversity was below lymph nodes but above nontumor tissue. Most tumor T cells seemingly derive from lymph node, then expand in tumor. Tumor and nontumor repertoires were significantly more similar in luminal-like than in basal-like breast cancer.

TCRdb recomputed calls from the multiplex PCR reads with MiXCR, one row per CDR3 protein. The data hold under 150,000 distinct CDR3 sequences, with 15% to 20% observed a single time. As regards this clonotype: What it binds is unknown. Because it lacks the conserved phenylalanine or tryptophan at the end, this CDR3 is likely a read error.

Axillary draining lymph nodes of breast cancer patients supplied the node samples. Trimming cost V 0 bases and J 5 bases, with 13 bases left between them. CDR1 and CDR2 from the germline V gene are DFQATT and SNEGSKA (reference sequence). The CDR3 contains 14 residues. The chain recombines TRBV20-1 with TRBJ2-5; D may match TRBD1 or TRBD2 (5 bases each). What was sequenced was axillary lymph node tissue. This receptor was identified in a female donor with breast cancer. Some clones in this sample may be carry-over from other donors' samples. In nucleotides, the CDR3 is TGCAGTGCTAGAGACAGACAGAGAGGGGAGACCCAGTACTCC. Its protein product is CSARDRQRGETQYS.